This TCR beta chain appears in the sequencing data of a study of beta chain features in type 1 diabetes. Study at large: All samples combined gave 107,917,701 sorted cells for examination. Study-wide results and limits: A possible short-template PCR bias applies equally to patients and controls. The naive, central memory and Treg TCRB repertoires showed an apparent similarity that was greater among patients than among healthy donors. A moderate, significant TCRB CDR3 shortening appeared in type 1 diabetes across four CD4+ subsets.

The investigators reverse transcribed all of the isolated RNA, so they sequenced expressed TCRB transcripts. Here immunoSEQ multiplex PCR was the method, and the copy in TCRdb shows in-frame clones only, minus some. Of around 250,000 clones in the sample, around 20% were seen once. Germline V gives CDR1 SGDLS, CDR2 YYNGEE. V lost 0 bases, J lost 2 bases, and 8 bases lay in between. This CDR3 region has 14 residues. Blood was collected once per donor into heparin, averaging about 116 mL. On this clone: Its antigen is not known.

This clonotype originated in a woman aged 35 to 49 with type 1 diabetes. Material: naive CD4+ T cells from blood. V gene TRBV9 combines with J gene TRBJ1-2; D not certain. The DNA of the CDR3 is TGTGCCAGCAGCGTAGGCGAAAGAAACTATGGCTACACCTTC. Its translation: CASSVGERNYGYTF.